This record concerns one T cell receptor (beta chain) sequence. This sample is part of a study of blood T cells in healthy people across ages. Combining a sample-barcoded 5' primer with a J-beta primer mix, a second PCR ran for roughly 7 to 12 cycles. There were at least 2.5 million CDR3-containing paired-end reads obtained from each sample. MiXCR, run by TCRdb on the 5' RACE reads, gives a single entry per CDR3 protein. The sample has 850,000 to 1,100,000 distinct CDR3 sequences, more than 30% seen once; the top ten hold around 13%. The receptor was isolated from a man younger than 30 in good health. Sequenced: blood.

The CDR3, as DNA: TGTGCCAGCAGTTACGGGACAGGGGGGACCTACGAGCAGTACTTC. It translates to CASSYGTGGTYEQYF. The rearrangement links TRBV13 to TRBJ2-7, with TRBD1 identical over 11 bases. CDR3 length equals 15 residues. J lost 2 bases, V lost 6 bases, and 6 bases had no gene match. Germline-derived CDR1 and CDR2 are PRHDT and FYEKMQ (reference sequence).